This T cell receptor (beta chain) was identified in a study of beta chain features in type 1 diabetes. The wider study: The patient and healthy donor groups were comparable for age, gender and cell yields.

Germline V CDR1 and CDR2: LGHNA, YSLEER. V was clipped by 0 bases and J by 6 bases, with 11 bases between them. The CDR3 contains 14 residues. A remark on this clone: The target antigen is unknown.

The whole isolated RNA underwent reverse transcription, so sequencing captured expressed TCRB transcripts. Profiled with immunoSEQ multiplex PCR; TCRdb holds only in-frame clones, not every one. The sample has a few hundred thousand clones, 12% to 15% seen once. Researchers reported sorting CD4+ naive, central memory, regulatory and stem cell-like memory cells via CD45RO/CCR7/CD25/CD127/CD95/CD27. Study findings and constraints: Within each of all four CD4+ subsets, Type 1 diabetes patients had TCRB CDR3s that were moderately but significantly shorter.

The receptor was isolated from a man aged 30 to 45 in good health. Specimen: central memory CD4+ T cells from blood. The chain joins TRBV4-3 to TRBJ1-2; D is unresolved. The CDR3 DNA is TGCGCCAGCAGCCAAGACCGACGAGCTCATGGCTACACCTTC. Residues: CASSQDRRAHGYTF.